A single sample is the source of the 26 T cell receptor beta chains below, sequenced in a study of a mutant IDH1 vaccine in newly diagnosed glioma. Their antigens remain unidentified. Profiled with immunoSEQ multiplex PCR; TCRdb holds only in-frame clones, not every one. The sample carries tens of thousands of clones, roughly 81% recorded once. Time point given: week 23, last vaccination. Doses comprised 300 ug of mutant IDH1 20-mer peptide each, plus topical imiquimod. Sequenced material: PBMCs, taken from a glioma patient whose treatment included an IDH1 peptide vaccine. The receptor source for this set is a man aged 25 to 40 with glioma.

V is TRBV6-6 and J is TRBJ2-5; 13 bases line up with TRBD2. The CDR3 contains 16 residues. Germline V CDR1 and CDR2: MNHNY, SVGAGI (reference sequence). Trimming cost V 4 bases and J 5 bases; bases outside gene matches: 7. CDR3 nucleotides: TGTGCCAGCAGTTCTCCGGGACTAGCGGGGATGGAGACCCAGTACTTC. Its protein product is CASSSPGLAGMETQYF.

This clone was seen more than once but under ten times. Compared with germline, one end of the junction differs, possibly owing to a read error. CDR3 nucleotides: TGTGCCAGCTCACCACAGGGGACTGGAGCTTTCTTT. This gives the protein CASSPQGTGAFF. This rearrangement joins TRBV18 to TRBJ1-1; the D gene is possibly TRBD1 (5 bases). There are 12 residues in the CDR3. Germline V CDR1 and CDR2: KGHSH, LQKENI. The full variable domain, in which reference TRBV18 and TRBJ1-1 provide the parts outside the CDR3, is NAGVMQNPRHLVRRRGQEARLRCSPMKGHSHVYWYRQLPEEGLKFMVYLQKENIIDESGMPKERFSAEFPKEGPSILRIQQVVRGDSAAYFCASSPQGTGAFFGQGTRLTVV.

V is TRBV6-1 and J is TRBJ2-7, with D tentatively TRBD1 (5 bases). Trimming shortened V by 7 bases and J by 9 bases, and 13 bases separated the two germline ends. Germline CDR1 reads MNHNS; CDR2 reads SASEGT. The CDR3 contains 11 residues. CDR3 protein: CASMTVLGQYF. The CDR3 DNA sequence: TGTGCCAGCATGACAGTCTTGGGGCAGTACTTC.

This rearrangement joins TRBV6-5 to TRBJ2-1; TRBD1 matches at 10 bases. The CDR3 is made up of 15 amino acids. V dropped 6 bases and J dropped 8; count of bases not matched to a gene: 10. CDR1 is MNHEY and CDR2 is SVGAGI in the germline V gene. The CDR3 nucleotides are TGTGCCAGCAGCATTGACAGGGGGCGAAGCGATGAGCAGTTCTTC. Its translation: CASSIDRGRSDEQFF.

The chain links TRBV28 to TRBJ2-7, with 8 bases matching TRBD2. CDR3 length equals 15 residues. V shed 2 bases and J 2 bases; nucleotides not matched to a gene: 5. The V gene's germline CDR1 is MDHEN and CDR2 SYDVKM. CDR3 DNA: TGTGCCAGCAGTTTACTGGCGGGGGGACCCTACGAGCAGTACTTC. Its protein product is CASSLLAGGPYEQYF.

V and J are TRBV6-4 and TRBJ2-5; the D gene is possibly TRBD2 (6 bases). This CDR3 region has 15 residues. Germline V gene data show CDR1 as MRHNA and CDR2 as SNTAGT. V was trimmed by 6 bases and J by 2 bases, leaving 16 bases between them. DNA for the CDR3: TGTGCCAGCAGCCCCCAAGGGACTCCGCAAGAGACCCAGTACTTC. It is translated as CASSPQGTPQETQYF.

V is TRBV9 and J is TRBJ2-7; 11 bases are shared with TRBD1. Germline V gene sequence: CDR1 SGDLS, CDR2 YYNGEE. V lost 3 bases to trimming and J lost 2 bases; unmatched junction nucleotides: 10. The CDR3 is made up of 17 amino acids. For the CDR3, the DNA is TGTGCCAGCAGCGCCTACCCCCCGGGACAGGGGGCCTACGAGCAGTACTTC. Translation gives CASSAYPPGQGAYEQYF. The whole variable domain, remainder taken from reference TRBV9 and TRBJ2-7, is DSGVTQTPKHLITATGQRVTLRCSPRSGDLSVYWYQQSLDQGLQFLIQYYNGEERAKGNILERFSAQQFPDLHSELNLSSLELGDSALYFCASSAYPPGQGAYEQYFGPGTRLTVT.

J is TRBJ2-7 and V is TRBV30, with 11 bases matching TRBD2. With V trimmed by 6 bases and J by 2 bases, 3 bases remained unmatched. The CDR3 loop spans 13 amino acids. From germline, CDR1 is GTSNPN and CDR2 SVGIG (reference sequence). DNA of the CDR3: TGTGCCTGCCAACTAGCGGGGGCCTACGAGCAGTACTTC. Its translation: CACQLAGAYEQYF. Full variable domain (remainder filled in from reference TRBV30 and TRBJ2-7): SQTIHQWPATLVQPVGSPLSLECTVEGTSNPNLYWYRQAAGRGLQLLFYSVGIGQISSEVPQNLSASRPQDRQFILSSKKLLLSDSGFYLCACQLAGAYEQYFGPGTRLTVT.

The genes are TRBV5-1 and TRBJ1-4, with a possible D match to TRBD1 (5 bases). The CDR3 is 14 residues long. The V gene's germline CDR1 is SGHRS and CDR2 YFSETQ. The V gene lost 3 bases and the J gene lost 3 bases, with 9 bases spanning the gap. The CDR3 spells CASSWGSPNEKLFF. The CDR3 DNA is TGCGCCAGCAGCTGGGGCAGCCCTAATGAAAAACTGTTTTTT.

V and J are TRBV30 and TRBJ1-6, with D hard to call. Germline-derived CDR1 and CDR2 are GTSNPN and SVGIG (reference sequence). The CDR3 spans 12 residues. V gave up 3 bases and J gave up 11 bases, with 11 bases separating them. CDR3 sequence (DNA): TGTGCCTGGAGAGGAATTCCAACACCCCTCCACTTT. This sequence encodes CAWRGIPTPLHF.

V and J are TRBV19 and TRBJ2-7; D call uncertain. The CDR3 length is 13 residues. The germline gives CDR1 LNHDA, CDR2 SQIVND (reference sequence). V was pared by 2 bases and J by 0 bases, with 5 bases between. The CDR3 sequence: CASSIQLSYEQYF. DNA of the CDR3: TGTGCCAGTAGTATACAACTCTCCTACGAGCAGTACTTC. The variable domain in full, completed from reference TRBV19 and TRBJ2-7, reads DGGITQSPKYLFRKEGQNVTLSCEQNLNHDAMYWYRQDPGQGLRLIYYSQIVNDFQKGDIAEGYSVSREKKESFPLTVTSAQKNPTAFYLCASSIQLSYEQYFGPGTRLTVT.

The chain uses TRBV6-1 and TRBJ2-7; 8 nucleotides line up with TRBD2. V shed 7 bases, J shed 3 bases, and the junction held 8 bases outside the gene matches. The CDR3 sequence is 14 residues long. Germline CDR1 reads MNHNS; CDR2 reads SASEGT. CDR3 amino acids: CASKVAGGLYEQYF. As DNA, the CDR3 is TGTGCCAGCAAGGTTGCGGGGGGTCTCTACGAGCAGTACTTC.

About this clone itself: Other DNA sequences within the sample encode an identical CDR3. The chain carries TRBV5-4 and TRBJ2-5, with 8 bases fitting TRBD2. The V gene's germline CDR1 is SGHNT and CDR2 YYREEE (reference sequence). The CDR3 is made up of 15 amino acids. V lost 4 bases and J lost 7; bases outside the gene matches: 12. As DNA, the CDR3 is TGTGCCAGCAGCGAAGGGGGGACGGGGGGGCGGACCCAGTACTTC. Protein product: CASSEGGTGGRTQYF.

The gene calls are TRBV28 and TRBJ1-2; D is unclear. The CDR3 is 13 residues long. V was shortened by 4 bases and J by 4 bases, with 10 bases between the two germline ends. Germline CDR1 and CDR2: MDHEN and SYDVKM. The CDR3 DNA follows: TGTGCCAGCAGTTCCCTAGACGTCTATGGCTACACCTTC. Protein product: CASSSLDVYGYTF.

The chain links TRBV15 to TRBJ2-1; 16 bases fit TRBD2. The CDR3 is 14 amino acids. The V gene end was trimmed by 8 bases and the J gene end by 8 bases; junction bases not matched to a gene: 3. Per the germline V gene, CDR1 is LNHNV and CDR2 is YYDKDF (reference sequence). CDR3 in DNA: TGTGCCACCCTGGGGACTAGCGGGGGGGATGAGCAGTTCTTC. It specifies CATLGTSGGDEQFF.

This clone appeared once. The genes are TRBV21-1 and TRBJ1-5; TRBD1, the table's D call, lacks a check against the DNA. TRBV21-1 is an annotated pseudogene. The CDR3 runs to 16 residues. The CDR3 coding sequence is TGTGCCAGCAGCAGAGCGGTGGACACCTTCAATCAGCCCCAGCATTTT. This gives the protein CASSRAVDTFNQPQHF.

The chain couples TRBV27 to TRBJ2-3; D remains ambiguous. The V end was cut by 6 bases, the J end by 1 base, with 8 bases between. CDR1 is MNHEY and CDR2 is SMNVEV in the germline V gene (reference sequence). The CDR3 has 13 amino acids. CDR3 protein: CASRVLGTDTQYF. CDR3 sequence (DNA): TGTGCCAGCAGGGTACTCGGCACAGATACGCAGTATTTT.

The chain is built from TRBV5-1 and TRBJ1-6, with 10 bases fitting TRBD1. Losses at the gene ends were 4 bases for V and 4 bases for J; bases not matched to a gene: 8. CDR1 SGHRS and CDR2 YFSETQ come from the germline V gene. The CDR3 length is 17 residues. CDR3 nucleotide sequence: TGCGCCAGCAGCCCTTGGGGACAGGGGCAATATAATTCACCCCTCCACTTT. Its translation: CASSPWGQGQYNSPLHF.

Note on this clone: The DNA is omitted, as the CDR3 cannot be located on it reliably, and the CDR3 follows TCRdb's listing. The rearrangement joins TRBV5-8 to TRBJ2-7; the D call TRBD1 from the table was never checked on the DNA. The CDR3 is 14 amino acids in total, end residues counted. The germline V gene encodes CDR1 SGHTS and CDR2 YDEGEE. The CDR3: CASSLYFGQGSLYF.

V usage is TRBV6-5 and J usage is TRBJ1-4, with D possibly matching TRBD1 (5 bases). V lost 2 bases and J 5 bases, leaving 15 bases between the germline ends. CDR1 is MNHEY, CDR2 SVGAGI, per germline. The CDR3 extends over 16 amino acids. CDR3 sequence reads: CASSYQGLYGNEKLFF. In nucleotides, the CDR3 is TGTGCCAGCAGTTACCAGGGCCTCTATGGCAATGAAAAACTGTTTTTT.

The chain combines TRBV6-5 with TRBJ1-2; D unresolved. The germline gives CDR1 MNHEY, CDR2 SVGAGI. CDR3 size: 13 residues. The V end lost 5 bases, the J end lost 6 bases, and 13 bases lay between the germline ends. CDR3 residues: CASSLGPADGYTF. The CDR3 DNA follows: TGTGCCAGCAGTCTGGGCCCTGCGGATGGCTACACCTTC.

The DNA for the CDR3 is TGTGCCAGCAGATCGCAGGGGGTCAATGAGCAGTTCTTC. This sequence encodes CASRSQGVNEQFF. The genes are TRBV6-5 and TRBJ2-1; 7 positions match TRBD1. Trimming removed 6 bases from V and 6 bases from J; junction bases left unmatched: 5. Germline-derived CDR1 and CDR2 are MNHEY and SVGAGI. The CDR3 has 13 amino acids.

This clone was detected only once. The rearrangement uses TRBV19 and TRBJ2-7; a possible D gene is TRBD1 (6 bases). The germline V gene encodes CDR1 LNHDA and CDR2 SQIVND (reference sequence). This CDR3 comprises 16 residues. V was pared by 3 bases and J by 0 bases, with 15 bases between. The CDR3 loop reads CASSIRGPGHSYEQYF. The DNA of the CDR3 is TGTGCCAGTAGTATTAGAGGGCCGGGACACTCCTACGAGCAGTACTTC. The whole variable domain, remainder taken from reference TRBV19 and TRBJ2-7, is DGGITQSPKYLFRKEGQNVTLSCEQNLNHDAMYWYRQDPGQGLRLIYYSQIVNDFQKGDIAEGYSVSREKKESFPLTVTSAQKNPTAFYLCASSIRGPGHSYEQYFGPGTRLTVT.

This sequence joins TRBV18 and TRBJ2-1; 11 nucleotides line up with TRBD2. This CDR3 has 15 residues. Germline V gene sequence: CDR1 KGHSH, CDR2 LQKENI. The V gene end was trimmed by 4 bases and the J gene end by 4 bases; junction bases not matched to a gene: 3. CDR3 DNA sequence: TGTGCCAGCTCACAAGGACTAGCGGGTTACAATGAGCAGTTCTTC. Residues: CASSQGLAGYNEQFF.

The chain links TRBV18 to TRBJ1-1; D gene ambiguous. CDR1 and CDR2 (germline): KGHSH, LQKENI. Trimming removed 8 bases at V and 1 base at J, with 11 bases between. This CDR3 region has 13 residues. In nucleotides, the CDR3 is TGTGCCAGCCCCACCCCAGGGAACACTGAAGCTTTCTTT. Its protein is CASPTPGNTEAFF. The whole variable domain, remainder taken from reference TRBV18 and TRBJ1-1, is NAGVMQNPRHLVRRRGQEARLRCSPMKGHSHVYWYRQLPEEGLKFMVYLQKENIIDESGMPKERFSAEFPKEGPSILRIQQVVRGDSAAYFCASPTPGNTEAFFGQGTRLTVV.

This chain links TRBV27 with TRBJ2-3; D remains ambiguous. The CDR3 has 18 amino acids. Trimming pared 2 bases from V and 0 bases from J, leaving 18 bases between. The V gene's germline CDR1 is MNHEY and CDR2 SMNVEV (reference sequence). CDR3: CASSLQSPHQWSTDTQYF. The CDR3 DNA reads TGTGCCAGCAGTTTACAAAGTCCTCACCAGTGGAGCACAGATACGCAGTATTTT.